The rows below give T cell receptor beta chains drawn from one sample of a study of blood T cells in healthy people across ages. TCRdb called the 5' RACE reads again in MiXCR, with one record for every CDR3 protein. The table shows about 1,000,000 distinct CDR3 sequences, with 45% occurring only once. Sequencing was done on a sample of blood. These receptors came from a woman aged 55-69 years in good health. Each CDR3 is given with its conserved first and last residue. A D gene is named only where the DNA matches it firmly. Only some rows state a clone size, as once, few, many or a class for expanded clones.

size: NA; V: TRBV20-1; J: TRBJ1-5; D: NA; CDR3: CSASMGGGNQPQHF; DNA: TGCAGTGCTAGCATGGGGGGCGGCAATCAGCCCCAGCATTTT
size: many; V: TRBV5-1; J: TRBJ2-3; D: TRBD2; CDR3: CASSLGLVGTDTQYF; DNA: TGTGCCAGCAGCCTCGGACTAGTTGGCACAGATACGCAGTATTTT
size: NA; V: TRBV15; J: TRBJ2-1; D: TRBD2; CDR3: CATSRGRTSGVYNEQFF; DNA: TGTGCCACCAGCAGAGGTCGGACTAGCGGGGTTTACAATGAGCAGTTCTTC
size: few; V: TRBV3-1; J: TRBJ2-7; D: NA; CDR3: CASSQDLVNEQYF; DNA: TGTGCCAGCAGCCAAGACCTTGTGAACGAGCAGTACTTC
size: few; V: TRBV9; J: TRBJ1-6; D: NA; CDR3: CASSVEGQLVSPLHF; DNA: TGTGCCAGCAGCGTAGAAGGACAGTTGGTTTCACCCCTCCACTTT
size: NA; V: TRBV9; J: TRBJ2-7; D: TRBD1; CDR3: CASSVGGGQAFYEQYF; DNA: TGTGCCAGCAGCGTAGGGGGCGGACAGGCCTTCTACGAGCAGTACTTC
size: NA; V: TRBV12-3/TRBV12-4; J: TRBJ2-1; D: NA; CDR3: CASSLGGRGLHYNEQFF; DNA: TGTGCCAGCAGTTTAGGGGGGCGCGGACTACACTACAATGAGCAGTTCTTC
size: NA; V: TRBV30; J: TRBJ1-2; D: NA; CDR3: CAWSASAYSGYTF; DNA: TGTGCCTGGAGTGCCTCGGCCTATTCAGGCTACACCTTC
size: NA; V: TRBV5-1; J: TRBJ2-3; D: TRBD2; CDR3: CASSAAGVPTDTQYF; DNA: TGCGCCAGCAGCGCGGCGGGAGTTCCTACAGATACGCAGTATTTT
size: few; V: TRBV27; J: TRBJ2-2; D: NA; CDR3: CASTLVANTGELFF; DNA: TGTGCCAGCACCCTGGTAGCGAACACCGGGGAGCTGTTTTTT
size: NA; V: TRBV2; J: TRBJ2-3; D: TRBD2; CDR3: CASSDLAGLTDTQYF; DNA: TGTGCCAGCAGTGATCTAGCGGGACTCACAGATACGCAGTATTTT
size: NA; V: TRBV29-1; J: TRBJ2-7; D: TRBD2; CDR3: CSVGGGRSSYEQYF; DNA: TGCAGCGTTGGAGGCGGGAGGAGCTCCTACGAGCAGTACTTC
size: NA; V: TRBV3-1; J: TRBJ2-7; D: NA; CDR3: CASSQDQGQYF; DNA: TGTGCCAGCAGCCAAGATCAAGGGCAGTACTTC
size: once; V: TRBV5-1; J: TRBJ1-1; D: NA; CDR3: CASSLERIGEAFF; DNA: TGCGCCAGCAGCTTGGAACGGATCGGTGAAGCTTTCTTT
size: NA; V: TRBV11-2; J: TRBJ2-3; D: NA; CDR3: CASSLEFNSGGSDTQYF; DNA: TGTGCCAGCAGCTTAGAGTTTAATTCTGGGGGTTCAGATACGCAGTATTTT
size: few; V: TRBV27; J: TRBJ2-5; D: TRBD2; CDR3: CATSGLAAGAETQYF; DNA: TGTGCCACCAGCGGACTAGCGGCGGGAGCAGAGACCCAGTACTTC
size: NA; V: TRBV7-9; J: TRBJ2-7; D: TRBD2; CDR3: CASSSGLAESSYNEQYF; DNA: TGTGCCAGCAGCTCCGGACTAGCGGAGAGCTCCTACAATGAGCAGTACTTC
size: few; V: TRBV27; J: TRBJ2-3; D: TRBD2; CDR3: CASSPDSGRVTDTQYF; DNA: TGTGCCAGCAGTCCGGATAGTGGGAGGGTCACAGATACGCAGTATTTT
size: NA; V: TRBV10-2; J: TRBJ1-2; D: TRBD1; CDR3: CASSERQGGGYTF; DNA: TGCGCCAGCAGTGAGAGACAGGGCGGGGGCTACACCTTC
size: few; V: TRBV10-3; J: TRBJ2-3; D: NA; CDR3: CAISEYGNTDTQYF; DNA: TGTGCCATCAGTGAGTACGGGAACACAGATACGCAGTATTTT
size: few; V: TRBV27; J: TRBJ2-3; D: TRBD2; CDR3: CASSFLAVFTDTQYF; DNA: TGTGCCAGCAGTTTCCTAGCGGTATTCACAGATACGCAGTATTTT
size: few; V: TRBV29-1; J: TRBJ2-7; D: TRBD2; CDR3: CSVETGLAFAYEQYF; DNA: TGCAGCGTTGAAACAGGACTAGCGTTTGCCTACGAGCAGTACTTC
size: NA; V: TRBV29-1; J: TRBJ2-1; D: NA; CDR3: CSVGSGNNEQFF; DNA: TGCAGCGTTGGTTCGGGGAACAATGAGCAGTTCTTC
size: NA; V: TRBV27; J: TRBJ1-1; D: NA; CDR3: CASSSLIRTVLNTEAFF; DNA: TGTGCCAGCAGTTCCCTAATACGGACCGTGCTGAACACTGAAGCTTTCTTT
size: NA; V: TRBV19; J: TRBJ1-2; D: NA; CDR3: CASSVSRGSGHGYTF; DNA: TGTGCCAGTAGTGTGTCGAGGGGATCCGGTCACGGCTACACCTTC
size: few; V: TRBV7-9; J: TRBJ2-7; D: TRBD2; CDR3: CASSFPTSGSSHEQYF; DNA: TGTGCCAGCAGCTTCCCCACTAGCGGGAGCAGCCACGAGCAGTACTTC
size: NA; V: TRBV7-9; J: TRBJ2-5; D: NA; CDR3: CASIGAVEETQYF; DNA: TGTGCCAGCATCGGAGCCGTAGAAGAGACCCAGTACTTC
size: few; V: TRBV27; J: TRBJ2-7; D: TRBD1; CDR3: CASSPRTGQMSYEQYF; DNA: TGTGCCAGCAGTCCCCGGACGGGACAGATGTCCTACGAGCAGTACTTC
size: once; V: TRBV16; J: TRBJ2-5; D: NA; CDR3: CSSSQSPPETQYF; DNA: TGTTCCAGCAGCCAATCCCCCCCAGAGACCCAGTACTTC
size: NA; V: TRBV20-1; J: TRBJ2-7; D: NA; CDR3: CSARDNGDEQYF; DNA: TGCAGTGCTAGAGATAACGGGGACGAGCAGTACTTC
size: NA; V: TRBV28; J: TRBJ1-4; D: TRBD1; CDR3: CASSFQQGGDEKLFF; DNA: TGTGCCAGCAGTTTTCAGCAGGGGGGGGATGAAAAACTGTTTTTT
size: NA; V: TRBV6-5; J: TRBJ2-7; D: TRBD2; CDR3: CASRTLAGGHEQYF; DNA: TGTGCCAGCAGGACCCTAGCGGGAGGCCACGAGCAGTACTTC
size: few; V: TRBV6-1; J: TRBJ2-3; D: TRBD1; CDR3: CASSKIPGQGFTDTQYF; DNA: TGTGCCAGCAGTAAAATCCCGGGACAGGGATTCACAGATACGCAGTATTTT
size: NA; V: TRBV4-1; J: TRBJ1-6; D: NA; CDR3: CASSQVAASGSLRHF; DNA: TGCGCCAGCAGCCAAGTAGCGGCGTCCGGGTCGCTCCGCCACTTT
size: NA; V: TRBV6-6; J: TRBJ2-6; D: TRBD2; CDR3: CASSYPGGSGANVLTF; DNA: TGTGCCAGCAGTTACCCGGGGGGCTCTGGGGCCAACGTCCTGACTTTC
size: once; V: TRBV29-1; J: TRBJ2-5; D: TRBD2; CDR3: CSVEGGVAGGETQYF; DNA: TGCAGCGTTGAAGGTGGGGTAGCGGGAGGAGAGACCCAGTACTTC
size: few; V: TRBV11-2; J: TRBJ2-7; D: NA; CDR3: CASSYGGEVGRKSSYEQYF; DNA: TGTGCCAGCAGCTATGGGGGAGAAGTTGGACGGAAGAGCTCCTACGAGCAGTACTTC
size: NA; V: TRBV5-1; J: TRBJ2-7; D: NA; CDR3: CASSLAVGPSSYEQYF; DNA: TGCGCCAGCAGCTTGGCGGTGGGACCAAGCTCCTACGAGCAGTACTTC
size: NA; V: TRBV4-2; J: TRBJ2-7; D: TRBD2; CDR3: CASSLVGTSGVEQYF; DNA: TGTGCCAGCAGCCTAGTGGGGACTAGCGGGGTGGAGCAGTACTTC
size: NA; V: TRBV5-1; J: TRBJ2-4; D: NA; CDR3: CASSLEGVAAKNIQYF; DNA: TGCGCCAGCAGCTTGGAAGGGGTCGCAGCCAAAAACATTCAGTACTTC
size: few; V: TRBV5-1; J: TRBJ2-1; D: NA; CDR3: CASREGGGYNEQFF; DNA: TGCGCCAGCCGCGAGGGGGGAGGGTACAATGAGCAGTTCTTC
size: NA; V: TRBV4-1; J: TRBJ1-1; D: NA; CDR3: CASSQEQTPGGANTEAFF; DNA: TGCGCCAGCAGCCAAGAACAGACCCCGGGGGGGGCAAACACTGAAGCTTTCTTT